Here is one T cell receptor beta chain with its context. The antigen is not known. This sample was taken from a study of cytomegalovirus exposure and HLA in healthy donors. Study at large: The study's early data release held 80 million to 95 million unique TCRs from HLA-typed donors.

The donors, nominally healthy at sampling, likely had unrecorded immune exposures. Whole-study findings and limits: Researchers catalogued 164 TCR beta chains as cytomegalovirus-associated. The only immune exposure information that was available was CMV serostatus.

The PCR employed 60 Vbeta primers together with 13 Jbeta primers. TCRdb's copy holds only in-frame clones and misses some; the assay was immunoSEQ multiplex PCR. The sample gives roughly 170,000 clones, roughly 80% of which show up once; around 5% is in the top ten. CDR1 is SGHAT and CDR2 is FQNNGV in the germline V gene. V was clipped by 5 bases and J by 6 bases; unmatched bases: 12. This CDR3 comprises 15 residues. V usage is TRBV11-2 and J usage is TRBJ2-7, with TRBD1 matching 8 bases. This sequence was found in a man in his late teens or twenties in good health and CMV-seronegative. Sequencing was done on a sample of PBMCs. The CDR3 is CASSTRDRGPLEQYF. The CDR3 nucleotides read TGTGCCAGCAGCACCCGCGACAGGGGACCTCTCGAGCAGTACTTC. The full variable domain, completed using reference TRBV11-2 and TRBJ2-7, is EAGVAQSPRYKIIEKRQSVAFWCNPISGHATLYWYQQILGQGPKLLIQFQNNGVVDDSQLPKDRFSAERLKGVDSTLKIQPAKLEDSAVYLCASSTRDRGPLEQYFGPGTRLTVT.